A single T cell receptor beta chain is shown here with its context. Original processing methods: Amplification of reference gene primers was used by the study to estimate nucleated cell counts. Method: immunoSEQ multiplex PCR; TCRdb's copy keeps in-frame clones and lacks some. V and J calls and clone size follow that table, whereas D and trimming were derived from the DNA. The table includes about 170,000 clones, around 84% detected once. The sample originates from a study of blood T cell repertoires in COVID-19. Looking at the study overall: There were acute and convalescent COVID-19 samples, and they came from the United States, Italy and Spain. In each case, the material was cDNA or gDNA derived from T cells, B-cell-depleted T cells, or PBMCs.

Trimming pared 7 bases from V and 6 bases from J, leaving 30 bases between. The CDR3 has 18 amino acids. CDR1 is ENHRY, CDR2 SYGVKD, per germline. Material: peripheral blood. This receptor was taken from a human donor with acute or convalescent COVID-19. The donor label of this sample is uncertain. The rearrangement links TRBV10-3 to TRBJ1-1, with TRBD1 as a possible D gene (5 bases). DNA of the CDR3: TGTGCCATCAAACAAACAGGCGGGACTGGGCGTACGTTGGCTGAAGCTTTCTTT. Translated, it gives CAIKQTGGTGRTLAEAFF.